The 9 T cell receptor beta chains below come from one sample, sequenced in a study of T cell responses to AZD1222 COVID-19 vaccine. Libraries were prepared by immunoSEQ multiplex PCR; TCRdb keeps only in-frame clonotypes and omits some of them. This sample has 40,000 to 50,000 clones, with approximately 88% found just once. This specimen was peripheral blood, taken 28 days after the second AZD1222 dose. These receptors were obtained from an adult who received the AZD1222 COVID-19 vaccine.

The chain joins TRBV9 to TRBJ2-5; no clear D. CDR1 is SGDLS and CDR2 is YYNGEE in the germline V gene. The CDR3 sequence is 14 residues long. Trimming took off 5 bases at V and 0 bases at J, with 11 bases between the two ends. The CDR3 sequence: CASSNHGYQETQYF. CDR3 nucleotide sequence: TGTGCCAGCAGTAACCATGGGTACCAAGAGACCCAGTACTTC.

The gene calls are TRBV18 and TRBJ1-5; D unclear. Germline values: CDR1 KGHSH, CDR2 LQKENI. CDR3 size: 15 residues. V shed 2 bases and J shed 0 bases, with 8 bases lying between them. The CDR3 DNA is TGTGCCAGCTCACCAGGCTTCAATAGCAATCAGCCCCAGCATTTT. It codes for CASSPGFNSNQPQHF.

The rearrangement links TRBV4-1 to TRBJ1-4; 9 bases are a match to TRBD1. The germline V gene encodes CDR1 MGHRA and CDR2 YSYEKL. J lost 7 bases, V lost 0 bases, and 3 bases had no gene match. The CDR3 consists of 15 residues. DNA of the CDR3: TGCGCCAGCAGCCAAGAAGGGACAGGGACTGAAAAACTGTTTTTT. Its translation is CASSQEGTGTEKLFF.

The chain carries TRBV15 and TRBJ1-2; unclear D gene. CDR3 length: 13 residues. Trimming stripped 0 bases from V and 7 bases from J, with 9 bases between. Germline CDR1 LNHNV, CDR2 YYDKDF (reference sequence). The CDR3 region is CATSRERKSGYTF. The CDR3 region has the DNA TGTGCCACCAGCAGAGAGAGGAAGAGTGGCTACACCTTC.

The chain has TRBV6-5 and TRBJ1-2, with TRBD1 matching over 11 bases. Per the germline V gene, CDR1 is MNHEY and CDR2 is SVGAGI. V shed 0 bases, J shed 6 bases, and the junction held 3 bases outside the gene matches. There are 15 residues in the CDR3. Here the CDR3 reads CASSYSDRGRNGYTF. The CDR3 DNA is TGTGCCAGCAGTTACTCGGACAGGGGGCGTAATGGCTACACCTTC.

The rearrangement uses TRBV19 and TRBJ2-3, with D maybe TRBD1 (6 bases). The germline CDR1 and CDR2 sequences are LNHDA and SQIVND (reference sequence). V was trimmed by 6 bases and J by 4 bases, leaving 8 bases between them. The CDR3 spans 12 residues. The CDR3 region is CASRPGADTQYF. The CDR3 nucleotides read TGTGCCAGTAGGCCAGGGGCAGATACGCAGTATTTT.

V gene TRBV30 combines with J gene TRBJ2-1; no clear D. V shed 4 bases and J shed 0 bases, with 10 bases lying between them. The CDR3 is 14 residues long. From germline, CDR1 is GTSNPN and CDR2 SVGIG (reference sequence). CDR3 sequence (DNA): TGTGCCTGGACGGCGGTACACTCCTACAATGAGCAGTTCTTC. Residues: CAWTAVHSYNEQFF.

The rearrangement links TRBV9 to TRBJ1-4; D perhaps matches TRBD1 (5 bases). From germline, CDR1 is SGDLS and CDR2 YYNGEE. V dropped 4 bases and J dropped 7 bases, with 17 bases sitting between them. This CDR3 region has 15 residues. CDR3 nucleotide sequence: TGTGCCAGCAGCCAGGGTTTGAGTGGGGGTGAAAAACTGTTTTTT. Translated: CASSQGLSGGEKLFF. The full variable domain, with the rest looked up from reference TRBV9 and TRBJ1-4, is DSGVTQTPKHLITATGQRVTLRCSPRSGDLSVYWYQQSLDQGLQFLIQYYNGEERAKGNILERFSAQQFPDLHSELNLSSLELGDSALYFCASSQGLSGGEKLFFGSGTQLSVL.

The chain has TRBV27 and TRBJ2-7, with D possibly matching TRBD1 (5 bases). The CDR3 contains 14 residues. The germline CDR1 and CDR2 sequences are MNHEY and SMNVEV (reference sequence). Trimming removed 3 bases from V and 2 bases from J, with 11 bases in between. CDR3 loop: CASSLSGNPYEQYF. CDR3 in DNA: TGTGCCAGCAGTTTGTCAGGGAACCCCTACGAGCAGTACTTC.